What follows are 20 T cell receptor beta chains derived from one specimen sequenced in a study of blood T cell repertoires in COVID-19. Repertoires were generated with immunoSEQ multiplex PCR, while TCRdb's copy carries only in-frame clones and drops some. The sample records roughly 150,000 clones, 80% to 85% being singletons. The source material was PBMCs or T cells enriched from blood (not recorded which). The receptors were gathered from a man between 65 and 85 years old who had been exposed to COVID-19.

As concerns this clone: Other DNA sequences in this sample translate to the same CDR3. This rearrangement joins TRBV19 to TRBJ1-1, with 11 bases fitting TRBD1. Germline V lookup: CDR1 LNHDA, CDR2 SQIVND (reference sequence). This CDR3 has 15 residues. Unmatched junction bases numbered 4, after V lost 3 bases and J lost 4 bases. CDR3 sequence: CASSIGGTGGTEAFF. The CDR3 DNA sequence: TGTGCCAGTAGTATCGGAGGGACAGGGGGCACTGAAGCTTTCTTT.

The chain recombines TRBV7-9 with TRBJ1-2; perhaps TRBD1 as D (6 bases). V was shortened by 7 bases and J by 0 bases, with 24 bases between the two germline ends. The germline gives CDR1 SEHNR, CDR2 FQNEAQ (reference sequence). The CDR3 has 18 amino acids. CDR3 protein: CASTATPGQKTSNYGYTF. CDR3 nucleotides: TGTGCCAGCACCGCGACTCCCGGACAGAAAACTTCTAACTATGGCTACACCTTC.

The chain combines TRBV11-2 with TRBJ2-7; tentative D call: TRBD2 (5 bases). CDR1 and CDR2 from the germline V gene are SGHAT and FQNNGV. The CDR3 runs 16 residues. V was shortened by 7 bases and J by 0 bases, with 19 bases between the two germline ends. The CDR3 protein is CASTGGVGTTSYEQYF. The DNA for the CDR3 is TGTGCCAGCACCGGAGGTGTGGGAACCACCTCCTACGAGCAGTACTTC.

The chain is built from TRBV7-2 and TRBJ1-3; D is perhaps TRBD1 (5 bases). The CDR3 is 16 amino acids. Trimming took 4 bases from V and 3 from J, leaving 16 bases between them. Germline CDR1 reads SGHTA; CDR2 reads FQGNSA. The CDR3 sequence is CASSSQGQGIGNTIYF. The CDR3 DNA reads as TGTGCCAGCAGCTCCCAGGGCCAAGGGATTGGAAACACCATATATTTT.

This clone was counted between two and nine times. This chain joins TRBV2 and TRBJ1-1; D unclear. Per the germline V gene, CDR1 is SNHLY and CDR2 is FYNNEI. The CDR3 loop spans 14 amino acids. The germline V and J ends were trimmed by 3 bases and 0 bases, with 8 bases remaining between them. The CDR3 sequence: CASSDRRVNTEAFF. CDR3 nucleotide sequence: TGTGCCAGCAGTGACAGGAGGGTGAACACTGAAGCTTTCTTT.

The chain is built from TRBV3-1 (or the pseudogene TRBV3-2) and TRBJ2-3; a possible D gene is TRBD2 (6 bases). V shed 2 bases and J shed 1 base, with 16 bases lying between them. Germline V gene lookup returns CDR1 LGHDT and CDR2 YNNKEL (reference sequence). The CDR3 runs 17 residues. As DNA, the CDR3 is TGTGCCAGCAGCCAACGCCCTAAACTAGCCGGCACAGATACGCAGTATTTT. It is translated as CASSQRPKLAGTDTQYF.

The J gene is TRBJ2-7, the V gene TRBV5-1; TRBD2 might be the D (6 bases). There are 15 residues in the CDR3. The V gene's germline CDR1 is SGHRS and CDR2 YFSETQ. V gave up 0 bases and J gave up 3 bases, with 13 bases separating them. This chain's CDR3 is CASSLGPVDYYEQYF. As DNA, the CDR3 is TGCGCCAGCAGCTTGGGTCCGGTGGACTACTACGAGCAGTACTTC.

The chain is built from TRBV9 and TRBJ2-2; 7 nucleotides match TRBD2. J lost 1 base, V lost 3 bases, and 0 bases had no gene match. Germline V gene data show CDR1 as SGDLS and CDR2 as YYNGEE. There are 14 residues in the CDR3. As DNA, the CDR3 is TGTGCCAGCAGCGGCGGGGGGAACACCGGGGAGCTGTTTTTT. It encodes CASSGGGNTGELFF.

The chain is built from TRBV7-6 and TRBJ2-5; no firm D call. This CDR3 has 12 amino acids. V dropped 4 bases and J dropped 2 bases, with 5 bases sitting between them. Germline V gene lookup returns CDR1 SGHVS and CDR2 FNYEAQ. DNA for the CDR3: TGTGCCAGCAGCTCACATCAAGAGACCCAGTACTTC. Translation gives CASSSHQETQYF.

J is TRBJ2-7 and V is TRBV29-1; possible D gene TRBD2, 6 bases. Germline loops: CDR1 SQVTM, CDR2 ANQGSEA. The V and J ends lost 4 bases and 2 bases respectively, with 12 bases between them. This CDR3 is 13 amino acids long. The CDR3 region has the DNA TGCAGCGTTGGATTCGGGAGTACCTACGAGCAGTACTTC. Its translation is CSVGFGSTYEQYF.

V and J are TRBV24-1 and TRBJ2-5; 13 bases align to TRBD2. In germline, CDR1 is KGHDR, CDR2 SFDVKD. This CDR3 has 14 residues. After removal of 9 bases from V and 5 bases from J, the junction contained 5 bases not matched to a gene. This CDR3 reads CATQLAGGRETQYF. As DNA, the CDR3 is TGTGCCACCCAACTAGCGGGAGGGCGGGAGACCCAGTACTTC.

The J gene is TRBJ2-2, the V gene TRBV10-3; 10 positions match TRBD1. Per germline, CDR1 ENHRY and CDR2 SYGVKD. The J segment lost 4 bases and the V segment lost 11 bases, leaving 7 bases of the junction unmatched. The CDR3 spans 14 residues. The chain's CDR3 is CAARQGAGTGELFF. The CDR3 region has the DNA TGTGCCGCCCGACAGGGGGCAGGCACCGGGGAGCTGTTTTTT.

The genes are TRBV19 and TRBJ1-5; 9 nucleotides align to TRBD1. The germline gives CDR1 LNHDA, CDR2 SQIVND (reference sequence). V gave up 2 bases and J gave up 5 bases; unmatched junction bases: 4. The length of the CDR3 is 15 residues. CDR3 residues: CASSITGQGDQPQHF. The CDR3 DNA follows: TGTGCCAGTAGTATAACGGGACAGGGTGATCAGCCCCAGCATTTT.

This chain connects TRBV25-1 to TRBJ1-3; unclear D gene. V lost 2 bases to trimming and J lost 1 base, with 12 bases between them. The CDR3 is made up of 16 amino acids. Germline assignment: CDR1 MGHDK and CDR2 SYGVNS. CDR3 nucleotide sequence: TGTGCCAGCAGTGAAACGAAGACGGGGTCTGGAAACACCATATATTTT. Its protein product is CASSETKTGSGNTIYF.

This chain uses TRBV5-4 with TRBJ2-1; 9 nucleotides align to TRBD1. This CDR3 is built from 15 residues. J lost 9 bases, V lost 2 bases, and 9 bases had no gene match. CDR1 SGHNT and CDR2 YYREEE come from the germline V gene (reference sequence). CDR3 sequence: CASSFGQGPLPEQFF. In DNA form, the CDR3 reads TGTGCCAGCAGCTTCGGACAGGGGCCCCTACCTGAGCAGTTCTTC.

This clone was observed a handful of times. The chain uses TRBV29-1 and TRBJ2-2; maybe TRBD2 (6 bases). Trimming took off 7 bases at V and 6 bases at J, with 12 bases between the two ends. CDR1 and CDR2 from the germline V gene are SQVTM and ANQGSEA. The CDR3 consists of 12 residues. Here the CDR3 DNA reads TGCAGCGGGGGGGTTACACCCGGGGAGCTGTTTTTT. Protein product: CSGGVTPGELFF.

The sample holds one count of this clone. The chain is built from TRBV12-3 or TRBV12-4 and TRBJ1-1; D perhaps matches TRBD1 (5 bases). The CDR3 is 12 residues long. Trimming removed 7 bases from V and 7 bases from J, with 13 bases in between. The CDR3 spells CASTRQTNEAFF. The DNA for the CDR3 is TGTGCCAGCACCCGACAGACGAATGAAGCTTTCTTT.

A few counts support this clone. The chain joins TRBV7-2 to TRBJ1-2, with D unresolved. Germline V gene lookup returns CDR1 SGHTA and CDR2 FQGNSA. The CDR3 is 13 amino acids. V gave up 5 bases and J gave up 3 bases, with 10 bases separating them. CDR3 nucleotide sequence: TGTGCCAGCAGCGTACCAAGAGACTATGGCTACACCTTC. It codes for CASSVPRDYGYTF.

This clone was detected only a few times. V gene TRBV7-2 combines with J gene TRBJ1-2, with D perhaps TRBD1 (5 bases). V lost 1 base and J lost 4, with 10 bases in between. Germline CDR1 and CDR2: SGHTA and FQGNSA. This CDR3 comprises 14 residues. The DNA of the CDR3 is TGTGCCAGCAGCTTAGATCGGGGGGTCTATGGCTACACCTTC. Translating it yields CASSLDRGVYGYTF.

This clone was found once. The rearrangement links TRBV12-3 or TRBV12-4 to TRBJ1-2, with D perhaps matching TRBD1 (6 bases). The CDR3 extends over 13 amino acids. Trimming left V 3 bases short and J 5 bases short, with 10 bases between. The CDR3 protein is CASSLYREYGYTF. The CDR3 DNA sequence: TGTGCCAGCAGTTTGTACAGGGAATATGGCTACACCTTC.